This T cell receptor (beta chain) was documented in a study of T cell repertoires in ileal Crohn's disease. CDR3 length equals 15 residues. The junction had 4 bases not matched to a gene; V was cut back by 5 bases and J by 9 bases. Germline loops: CDR1 SEHNR, CDR2 FQNEAQ (reference sequence). Clones were sequenced by immunoSEQ multiplex PCR, and TCRdb holds only the in-frame ones, with some missing. The sample contains thousands of clones, about 83% of which appear only once. The origin of this receptor is an adult with Crohn's disease. The sequenced sample was ileal tissue. V and J are TRBV7-9 and TRBJ2-1; 16 positions agree with TRBD2. CDR3 sequence: CASSPGTSGRVEQFF. CDR3 coding DNA: TGTGCCAGCAGCCCTGGGACTAGCGGGAGGGTTGAGCAGTTCTTC. Full variable domain (outside the CDR3, taken from reference TRBV7-9 and TRBJ2-1): DTGVSQNPRHKITKRGQNVTFRCDPISEHNRLYWYRQTLGQGPEFLTYFQNEAQLEKSRLLSDRFSAERPKGSFSTLEIQRTEQGDSAMYLCASSPGTSGRVEQFFGPGTRLTVL.